Shown below are 24 T cell receptor beta chains from a single sample sequenced in a study of blood T cell repertoires in COVID-19 (dated by TCRdb to the early 2020s). Receptor libraries were prepared by the immunoSEQ multiplex PCR assay. TCRdb obtained this table from immuneACCESS and retained in-frame rearrangements with V and J assigned. These tables miss some clones; where compared with another copy, unresolved V genes account for less than half of the shortfall, and the remainder is unexplained. The sample table holds 150,000 to 200,000 clones, of which approximately 80% were seen once. The top ten constitute approximately 13% of the sample. Sequencing input: PBMCs or T cells enriched from blood (not recorded which). Receptor source: a woman aged 55-69 years who had recovered from COVID-19.

This chain uses TRBV7-8 with TRBJ1-1; 8 positions match TRBD1. Germline V gives CDR1 SGHVS, CDR2 FQNEAQ. Trimming cost V 5 bases and J 0 bases; bases outside gene matches: 5. The CDR3 loop spans 15 amino acids. The CDR3 nucleotides are TGTGCCAGCAGCCCCCGGACAGGGATGAACACTGAAGCTTTCTTT. Translation gives CASSPRTGMNTEAFF.

This clone was detected only a few times. This chain uses TRBV2 with TRBJ2-6; 8 positions agree with TRBD1. Trimming removed 9 bases from V and 4 bases from J; junction bases left unmatched: 20. The length of the CDR3 is 19 residues. CDR1 SNHLY and CDR2 FYNNEI come from the germline V gene. The CDR3 region is CARGSLGQATRLGANVLTF. In DNA form, the CDR3 reads TGTGCCAGAGGGAGCTTGGGACAGGCAACGCGGTTGGGGGCCAACGTCCTGACTTTC.

The chain is built from TRBV7-8 and TRBJ2-2; the match to TRBD2 covers 9 bases. Germline CDR1 reads SGHVS; CDR2 reads FQNEAQ. V lost 5 bases to trimming and J lost 5 bases; unmatched junction nucleotides: 6. The CDR3 is 15 amino acids. CDR3 sequence: CASSPALAGTGELFF. CDR3 bases: TGTGCCAGCAGCCCCGCGCTAGCGGGAACCGGGGAGCTGTTTTTT.

This clone has a single count. This chain joins TRBV28 and TRBJ2-1; D gene unclear. This CDR3 region has 14 residues. Germline loops: CDR1 MDHEN, CDR2 SYDVKM. V lost 8 bases and J 0 bases, leaving 11 bases between the germline ends. CDR3 amino acids: CASAPRSSYNEQFF. CDR3 DNA sequence: TGTGCCAGCGCACCTAGGAGCTCCTACAATGAGCAGTTCTTC.

This sequence joins TRBV12-5 and TRBJ2-2; 7 bases match TRBD1. This CDR3 contains 15 residues. CDR1 and CDR2 (germline): LGHNT, FRNRAP. After removal of 5 bases from V and 4 bases from J, the junction contained 7 bases not matched to a gene. CDR3 residues: CASGPGTASTGELFF. For the CDR3, the DNA is TGTGCTAGTGGTCCGGGGACAGCGTCCACCGGGGAGCTGTTTTTT.

V is TRBV4-1 and J is TRBJ2-3, with 11 positions matching TRBD1. The CDR3 loop spans 17 amino acids. Trimming took 4 bases from V and 2 from J; bases not matched to a gene: 8. In germline, CDR1 is MGHRA, CDR2 YSYEKL. This chain's CDR3 is CASSLYGQGANTDTQYF. DNA for the CDR3: TGCGCCAGCAGCCTCTATGGACAGGGGGCGAACACAGATACGCAGTATTTT.

This chain joins TRBV3-1 (or the pseudogene TRBV3-2) and TRBJ2-7; TRBD1 agrees at 7 bases. Germline values: CDR1 LGHDT, CDR2 YNNKEL (reference sequence). The J segment lost 1 base and the V segment lost 4 bases, leaving 7 bases of the junction unmatched. The CDR3 has 15 amino acids. The CDR3 DNA is TGTGCCAGCAGCCGGGGGACAGAGCTTTCCTACGAGCAGTACTTC. This codes for CASSRGTELSYEQYF.

The V and J genes are TRBV30 and TRBJ2-3, with TRBD2 identical over 7 bases. V was pared by 0 bases and J by 2 bases, with 17 bases of the junction left unmatched. The CDR3 covers 19 residues. CDR1 GTSNPN and CDR2 SVGIG come from the germline V gene (reference sequence). The CDR3 nucleotides read TGTGCCTGGAGTGTTTCCCAGTTCTGGGGTAGCGGGTACACAGATACGCAGTATTTT. It codes for CAWSVSQFWGSGYTDTQYF. The full variable domain, rest sourced from reference TRBV30 and TRBJ2-3, is SQTIHQWPATLVQPVGSPLSLECTVEGTSNPNLYWYRQAAGRGLQLLFYSVGIGQISSEVPQNLSASRPQDRQFILSSKKLLLSDSGFYLCAWSVSQFWGSGYTDTQYFGPGTRLTVL.

The rearrangement uses TRBV5-1 and TRBJ2-1; TRBD1 matches at 10 bases. Germline-derived CDR1 and CDR2 are SGHRS and YFSETQ. The trim removed 4 bases at V and 4 bases at J, leaving 5 bases unmatched. This CDR3 comprises 15 residues. The CDR3 nucleotides are TGCGCCAGCAGCACAGACAGGGGGCTATACAATGAGCAGTTCTTC. Encoded protein: CASSTDRGLYNEQFF.

V gene TRBV5-4 combines with J gene TRBJ1-6, with a possible D match to TRBD1 (6 bases). Germline V gene data show CDR1 as SGHNT and CDR2 as YYREEE (reference sequence). CDR3 length equals 16 residues. Trimming left V 4 bases short and J 0 bases short, with 11 bases between. CDR3 protein: CASSNAGVSYNSPLHF. DNA for the CDR3: TGTGCCAGCAGCAACGCAGGGGTCTCCTATAATTCACCCCTCCACTTT.

J is TRBJ2-2 and V is TRBV5-1, with D unclear. Germline lookup yields CDR1 SGHRS and CDR2 YFSETQ. Trimming pared 5 bases from V and 7 bases from J, leaving 18 bases between. This CDR3 has 15 amino acids. CDR3 bases: TGCGCCAGCAGTTTTCTACAAGGCAGGAACGGGGAGCTGTTTTTT. Amino acid sequence: CASSFLQGRNGELFF.

The chain links TRBV24-1 to TRBJ2-1; tentative D call: TRBD1 (5 bases). The CDR3 is made up of 16 amino acids. V shed 3 bases and J shed 0 bases, with 11 bases lying between them. Germline V gene lookup returns CDR1 KGHDR and CDR2 SFDVKD. Here the CDR3 reads CATSDQAQGSYNEQFF. CDR3 nucleotide sequence: TGTGCCACCAGTGATCAAGCGCAGGGCTCCTACAATGAGCAGTTCTTC.

The rearrangement links TRBV6-5 to TRBJ1-2; the D gene is possibly TRBD1 (6 bases). Germline assignment: CDR1 MNHEY and CDR2 SVGAGI. V lost 9 bases and J lost 2, with 10 bases in between. The CDR3 runs to 12 residues. The CDR3 is CASTDRNYGYTF. CDR3 in DNA: TGTGCCAGTACGGACAGAAACTATGGCTACACCTTC.

The genes are TRBV28 and TRBJ1-1, with D possibly TRBD1 on 5 matching bases. Germline V lookup: CDR1 MDHEN, CDR2 SYDVKM. Trimming took off 3 bases at V and 4 bases at J, with 12 bases between the two ends. The CDR3 is 14 residues long. The CDR3 is CASSLWQGGTEAFF. CDR3 coding DNA: TGTGCCAGCAGTTTGTGGCAGGGAGGCACTGAAGCTTTCTTT. Supplemented by reference TRBV28 and TRBJ1-1, the full variable domain reads DVKVTQSSRYLVKRTGEKVFLECVQDMDHENMFWYRQDPGLGLRLIYFSYDVKMKEKGDIPEGYSVSREKKERFSLILESASTNQTSMYLCASSLWQGGTEAFFGQGTRLTVV.

In this sample, this clone turned up once. The gene calls are TRBV4-2 and TRBJ1-3; 10 bases agree with TRBD1. The CDR3 loop spans 22 amino acids. V gave up 2 bases and J gave up 0 bases; unmatched junction bases: 19. The germline V gene has CDR1 LGHNA and CDR2 YNFKEQ. The CDR3 is CASSQWDQWGIRDRGSGNTIYF. CDR3 coding DNA: TGTGCCAGCAGCCAATGGGATCAGTGGGGGATCCGGGACAGGGGCTCTGGAAACACCATATATTTT.

This rearrangement joins TRBV7-3 to TRBJ2-2; D not resolved. The germline gives CDR1 SGHTA, CDR2 FQGTGA. Trimming pared 0 bases from V and 6 bases from J, leaving 5 bases between. This CDR3 region has 13 residues. The DNA for the CDR3 is TGTGCCAGCAGCTTAACTACATCCGGGGAGCTGTTTTTT. This encodes CASSLTTSGELFF.

The genes are TRBV6-5 and TRBJ1-5, with unresolved D. Germline CDR1 and CDR2: MNHEY and SVGAGI. The CDR3 extends over 16 amino acids. V lost 3 bases and J 2 bases, leaving 14 bases between the germline ends. The CDR3 nucleotides are TGTGCCAGCAGTTATATCTGGGGAGATGGCAATCAGCCCCAGCATTTT. Translating it yields CASSYIWGDGNQPQHF.

The chain combines TRBV18 with TRBJ1-4, with 7 bases lining up with TRBD1. Germline CDR1 is KGHSH and CDR2 is LQKENI. The CDR3 has 15 amino acids. The J segment lost 4 bases and the V segment lost 3 bases, leaving 5 bases of the junction unmatched. The chain's CDR3 is CASSPGQGGNEKLFF. In nucleotides, the CDR3 is TGTGCCAGCTCACCCGGCCAGGGGGGTAATGAAAAACTGTTTTTT.

The genes are TRBV19 and TRBJ2-6, with 12 bases that match TRBD1. Germline CDR1 LNHDA, CDR2 SQIVND (reference sequence). The CDR3 is 17 residues long. The V segment lost 5 bases and the J segment 3 bases; nucleotides outside the gene matches: 5. Here the CDR3 reads CASSARDRGLGANVLTF. The CDR3 region has the DNA TGTGCCAGTAGTGCCCGGGACAGGGGGCTTGGGGCCAACGTCCTGACTTTC. The variable domain in full, with the rest retrieved from reference TRBV19 and TRBJ2-6, is DGGITQSPKYLFRKEGQNVTLSCEQNLNHDAMYWYRQDPGQGLRLIYYSQIVNDFQKGDIAEGYSVSREKKESFPLTVTSAQKNPTAFYLCASSARDRGLGANVLTFGAGSRLTVL.

This rearrangement joins TRBV19 to TRBJ2-7; possibly TRBD2 for D (6 bases). This CDR3 has 14 amino acids. V lost 3 bases and J 4 bases, leaving 13 bases between the germline ends. Germline lookup yields CDR1 LNHDA and CDR2 SQIVND (reference sequence). This CDR3 is CASSIGGLSYEQYF. The CDR3 nucleotides are TGTGCCAGTAGTATTGGGGGACTCTCATACGAGCAGTACTTC.

This sequence joins TRBV4-1 and TRBJ1-3; 7 positions agree with TRBD1. The V gene end was trimmed by 4 bases and the J gene end by 3 bases; junction bases not matched to a gene: 12. The germline V gene has CDR1 MGHRA and CDR2 YSYEKL. CDR3 length: 17 amino acids. The chain's CDR3 is CASSRSEGAVNGNTIYF. The CDR3 bases are TGCGCCAGCAGCCGGAGTGAGGGGGCTGTGAATGGAAACACCATATATTTT.

This rearrangement joins TRBV5-1 to TRBJ2-5; 7 bases agree with TRBD2. The V gene's germline CDR1 is SGHRS and CDR2 YFSETQ. The V and J ends lost 2 bases and 3 bases, in that order; junction bases with no gene match: 4. The CDR3 totals 14 residues. CDR3 sequence: CASSFAGGKETQYF. The CDR3 DNA reads TGCGCCAGCAGCTTTGCCGGGGGGAAAGAGACCCAGTACTTC.

The chain carries TRBV5-4 and TRBJ2-5; a weak D match, TRBD1 (7 bases). Germline-derived CDR1 and CDR2 are SGHNT and YYREEE (reference sequence). V was cut by 6 bases and J by 2 bases, with 14 bases left in between. The CDR3 has 14 residues. The CDR3 DNA reads TGTGCCAGCAACGCAGGGGGGACGCAAGAGACCCAGTACTTC. Translated: CASNAGGTQETQYF.

This chain uses TRBV5-5 with TRBJ1-2; the D gene is possibly TRBD1 (6 bases). The CDR3 spans 15 residues. Trimming pared 3 bases from V and 5 bases from J, leaving 17 bases between. Germline values: CDR1 SGHKS, CDR2 YYEKEE (reference sequence). The CDR3 reads CASSSTPGESYGYTF. DNA for the CDR3: TGTGCCAGCAGCTCAACTCCAGGGGAAAGTTATGGCTACACCTTC.